The entry below gives a single TCR beta chain sequence along with its context. TCRdb keeps only in-frame clones here, not all; method: immunoSEQ multiplex PCR. This sample has about 120,000 clones, with around 89% found just once. This sample is part of a study of control samples from healthy donors and cancer patients. This clonotype was sampled from a woman between 45 and 60 years old with colorectal cancer. The sample comprised PBMCs.

The CDR3 sequence: CASSTGGAAKNIQYF. In DNA, the CDR3 is TGTGCCAGTTCTACAGGGGGCGCGGCCAAAAACATTCAGTACTTC. The gene calls are TRBV19 and TRBJ2-4, with TRBD1 matching over 9 bases. With 8 bases clipped from V and 1 base from J, the junction kept 6 bases outside the gene matches. Germline CDR1 and CDR2: LNHDA and SQIVND (reference sequence). The CDR3 consists of 15 residues.